This is a list of T cell receptor beta chains from one sample in a study of T cells in Graves' hyperthyroidism and ophthalmopathy. TCRdb reprocessed the multiplex PCR reads with MiXCR, giving one entry per CDR3 protein. Of under 300,000 distinct CDR3 sequences in the sample, more than 14% were seen once. Sequences were obtained from blood. The receptors come from a middle-aged woman with Graves' hyperthyroidism that later progressed to Graves' ophthalmopathy. Each CDR3 is given with its conserved first and last residue. D genes are given only for firm matches. Size values are once, few and many counts, or a class for expanded clones, and some rows have none.

abundance	v_gene	j_gene	d_gene	CDR3aa	CDR3nt
many	TRBV19	TRBJ1-1	NA	CASGAGDTEAFF	TGTGCCAGTGGGGCTGGGGACACTGAAGCTTTCTTT
many	TRBV11-2	TRBJ2-1	TRBD2	CASRRPGLAGDNEQFF	TGTGCCAGCAGGCGGCCTGGACTAGCGGGAGACAATGAGCAGTTCTTC
NA	TRBV2	TRBJ2-1	NA	CASRVRSSYNEQFF	TGTGCCAGCAGAGTAAGGAGCTCCTACAATGAGCAGTTCTTC
NA	TRBV6-5	TRBJ2-4	NA	CASSYSPGLLAKNIQYF	TGTGCCAGCAGTTACTCCCCGGGTCTACTAGCCAAAAACATTCAGTACTTC
NA	TRBV28	TRBJ2-2	NA	CASKGGNFGELFF	TGTGCCAGCAAGGGGGGGAACTTCGGGGAGCTGTTTTTT
few	TRBV27	TRBJ1-5	TRBD1	CASSFSPGTGGNQPQHF	TGTGCCAGCAGTTTTAGTCCCGGGACAGGGGGCAATCAGCCCCAGCATTTT
many	TRBV28	TRBJ2-5	NA	CASSLYGVYRQETQYF	TGTGCCAGCAGTTTATATGGGGTGTATAGGCAAGAGACCCAGTACTTC
many	TRBV20-1	TRBJ2-7	NA	CSALGTYYEQYF	TGCAGTGCTCTGGGCACCTACTACGAGCAGTACTTC
NA	TRBV6-2/TRBV6-3	TRBJ2-1	TRBD2	CASSYSGIWASGYRSSYNEQFF	TGTGCCAGCAGTTACTCGGGGATCTGGGCTAGCGGGTACCGAAGCTCCTACAATGAGCAGTTCTTC
many	TRBV28	TRBJ1-1	NA	CASSLIGWEAFF	TGTGCCAGCAGTTTAATTGGGTGGGAAGCTTTCTTT